This TCR beta chain was retrieved from a study of blood T cell repertoires in COVID-19. Study-level background: The samples span acute and convalescent COVID-19 from the United States, Italy and Spain.

Authors' analysis steps: From reference gene primer amplification, estimates of nucleated cell counts were derived. The protocol was immunoSEQ multiplex PCR, while the TCRdb copy is restricted to in-frame clones and leaves out a portion. For V, J and clone size, that table is used; D and trimming come from the DNA. The table lists 200,000 to 250,000 clones, 80% to 90% of them singletons, with 7.5% to 10% in the top ten. CDR3 length equals 14 residues. V was shortened by 6 bases and J by 6 bases, with 17 bases between the two germline ends. CDR1 is ENHRY, CDR2 SYGVKD, per germline. Each recovered donor of Cohort 3 presented with two negative PCRs, clearance, or symptom resolution.

Specimen: PBMCs or T cells enriched from blood (not recorded which). The receptor was isolated from a man between 40 and 49 years old who had recovered from COVID-19. This rearrangement joins TRBV10-3 to TRBJ1-1; no reliable D call. CDR3 residues: CAISTPDWEAEAFF. The CDR3 DNA is TGTGCCATCAGCACCCCGGATTGGGAGGCTGAAGCTTTCTTT.